The sequence of this TCR beta chain was determined in a study of cytomegalovirus exposure and HLA in healthy donors. Regarding the study as a whole: It was confirmed in vitro that a few of the CMV-associated chains were specific for CMV antigens.

Germline-derived CDR1 and CDR2 are ENHRY and SYGVKD. Between the trimmed V and J ends, which lost 5 bases and 3 bases, there was a span of 13 bases. This CDR3 has 14 residues. In the PCR, 60 Vbeta and 13 Jbeta primers were used. Original data processing: An analysis performed later counted about 80 million unique TCR beta chains (roughly 11 million of them shared). TCRdb's table, derived via immunoSEQ multiplex PCR, lists solely in-frame clones and lacks some. V and J calls and clone size come straight from that table; D and trimming were deduced from the DNA. The profile shows fewer than 150,000 clones, about three quarters of them singletons. This clone was picked up one time. The antigen is undetermined. All donors participated as healthy donors of bone marrow.

The specimen sequenced was PBMCs. This chain connects TRBV10-3 to TRBJ1-2, with D uncertain. The receptor was isolated from a woman in her 30s in good health and CMV-seronegative. CDR3 in amino acids: CAISKAWEDYGYTF. CDR3 coding DNA: TGTGCCATCAGTAAGGCATGGGAGGACTATGGCTACACCTTC.